The 20 T cell receptor beta chains below were found in one sample sequenced in a study of immune evolution from preneoplasia to lung adenocarcinoma. Repertoires were generated with immunoSEQ multiplex PCR, while TCRdb's copy carries only in-frame clones and drops some. Of about 11,000 clones in the sample, roughly three quarters were seen once. Sequencing input: FFPE normal lung tissue adjacent to the tumor. These receptors were collected from a person in their sixties with lung adenocarcinoma. Some clones in this sample may be carry-over from other donors' samples.

V is TRBV5-1 and J is TRBJ2-1; D possibly corresponds to TRBD2 (6 bases). Trimming took 2 bases from V and 4 from J, leaving 13 bases between them. The CDR3 covers 15 residues. Germline V CDR1 and CDR2: SGHRS, YFSETQ. The CDR3 nucleotides read TGCGCCAGCAGCTTTACGGGAGCTGAATACAATGAGCAGTTCTTC. Amino acid sequence: CASSFTGAEYNEQFF.

The genes are TRBV5-4 and TRBJ2-5; tentatively, D is TRBD2 (5 bases). Trimming shortened V by 4 bases and J by 1 base, and 11 bases separated the two germline ends. Germline CDR1 SGHNT, CDR2 YYREEE (reference sequence). The CDR3 totals 14 residues. The CDR3 loop reads CASSPVTTQETQYF. In DNA, the CDR3 is TGTGCCAGCAGCCCGGTGACTACCCAAGAGACCCAGTACTTC.

This sequence joins TRBV11-2 and TRBJ2-7; D is uncertain. Germline CDR1 is SGHAT and CDR2 is FQNNGV. Trimming cost V 1 base and J 4 bases, with 5 bases left between them. The CDR3 contains 12 residues. The CDR3, as DNA: TGTGCCAGCAGCTTAGTCGGGTACGAGCAGTACTTC. Protein product: CASSLVGYEQYF.

V and J are TRBV7-2 and TRBJ2-3; 7 nucleotides line up with TRBD2. The CDR3 contains 17 residues. Trimming at V came to 5 bases and at J to 3 bases, leaving 14 bases not matched to a gene. Per the germline V gene, CDR1 is SGHTA and CDR2 is FQGNSA. The CDR3 coding sequence is TGTGCCAGCAGCCCATCCGGGCGGGCGGGAGATACAGATACGCAGTATTTT. It translates to CASSPSGRAGDTDTQYF.

This clone occurred once. The gene calls are TRBV6-1 and TRBJ1-3; unclear D gene. V was clipped by 0 bases and J by 16 bases, with 19 bases between them. The CDR3 contains 14 residues. The germline gives CDR1 MNHNS, CDR2 SASEGT. The CDR3 reads CASSEAGVGTPVYF. In DNA form, the CDR3 reads TGTGCCAGCAGTGAAGCCGGCGTGGGTACCCCTGTCTATTTT.

The rearrangement joins TRBV19 to TRBJ1-1; 7 bases align to TRBD1. CDR1 is LNHDA and CDR2 is SQIVND in the germline V gene (reference sequence). CDR3 length: 14 residues. The ends lost 4 bases at V and 2 bases at J; junction bases unmatched: 4. The CDR3 DNA reads TGTGCCAGTAGTACCAGGGGGATCAACACTGAAGCTTTCTTT. Its protein is CASSTRGINTEAFF.

V usage is TRBV2 and J usage is TRBJ2-2; no firm D call. The CDR3 is 13 amino acids. Germline-derived CDR1 and CDR2 are SNHLY and FYNNEI. The V and J ends lost 4 bases and 6 bases respectively, with 9 bases between them. The CDR3 DNA reads TGTGCCAGCAGTGGGGGTCTGGCCGGGGAGCTGTTTTTT. It yields the protein CASSGGLAGELFF.

The rearrangement links TRBV15 to TRBJ2-5, with a tentative D call TRBD1 (5 bases). The CDR3 totals 15 residues. V gave up 0 bases and J gave up 9 bases, with 17 bases separating them. Germline CDR1 is LNHNV and CDR2 is YYDKDF (reference sequence). In DNA, the CDR3 is TGTGCCACCAGCAGAGACGTAGGACGGACAAGATCCCAGTACTTC. Residues: CATSRDVGRTRSQYF.

This clone was observed once. The chain links TRBV15 to TRBJ1-2; the match to TRBD1 covers 8 bases. Losses at the gene ends were 0 bases for V and 4 bases for J; bases not matched to a gene: 4. This CDR3 spans 15 amino acids. Germline V lookup: CDR1 LNHNV, CDR2 YYDKDF (reference sequence). The CDR3 DNA reads TGTGCCACCAGCAGAGAAAGGACAGGGAGCTATGGCTACACCTTC. Its protein is CATSRERTGSYGYTF.

The count of this clone is one. This chain connects TRBV5-1 to TRBJ1-1; D is perhaps TRBD1 (5 bases). The germline V gene has CDR1 SGHRS and CDR2 YFSETQ. Trimming took 3 bases from V and 0 from J, leaving 12 bases between them. This CDR3 is 15 amino acids long. The CDR3 DNA reads as TGCGCCAGCAGCTCGGCGCAGGGATTGAACACTGAAGCTTTCTTT. Protein sequence: CASSSAQGLNTEAFF.

CDR3 in amino acids: CASSEKDENEQFF. The CDR3 bases are TGTGCCAGCAGTGAAAAGGATGAGAATGAGCAGTTCTTC. The chain carries TRBV6-1 and TRBJ2-1; D gene unclear. The length of the CDR3 is 13 residues. V gave up 2 bases and J gave up 7 bases, with 9 bases separating them. Germline V gene lookup returns CDR1 MNHNS and CDR2 SASEGT.

This clone occurred a few times. V gene TRBV2 combines with J gene TRBJ2-7; perhaps TRBD2 as D (5 bases). Germline V gene sequence: CDR1 SNHLY, CDR2 FYNNEI. The CDR3 totals 13 residues. V lost 3 bases and J 6 bases, leaving 12 bases between the germline ends. The CDR3, as DNA: TGTGCCAGCAGTGAGGGAGTAACCCCCGAGCAGTACTTC. Its translation: CASSEGVTPEQYF.

The rearrangement uses TRBV18 and TRBJ2-7; tentative D call: TRBD1 (6 bases). Germline loops: CDR1 KGHSH, CDR2 LQKENI. V was shortened by 6 bases and J by 3 bases, with 21 bases between the two germline ends. The CDR3 has 16 amino acids. The CDR3, as DNA: TGTGCCAGCTCTCGCGAGACAGGAACGGTTAGCTACGAGCAGTACTTC. Protein: CASSRETGTVSYEQYF.

The chain employs TRBV14 and TRBJ2-7, with D unresolved. Germline loops: CDR1 SGHDN, CDR2 FVKESK. The CDR3 sequence is 14 residues long. V lost 4 bases and J 5 bases, leaving 15 bases between the germline ends. The CDR3: CASSLGVGWDEQYF. In DNA, the CDR3 is TGTGCCAGCAGCCTCGGAGTTGGGTGGGACGAGCAGTACTTC.

This clone appeared a few times. The chain recombines TRBV7-2 with TRBJ2-7, with D tentatively TRBD1 or TRBD2 (5 bases each). Germline CDR1 SGHTA, CDR2 FQGNSA. V was clipped by 6 bases and J by 6 bases, with 18 bases between them. This CDR3 has 14 amino acids. CDR3 bases: TGTGCCAGCAGTCCCCGGGACCCTACGTTCGAGCAGTACTTC. As protein: CASSPRDPTFEQYF.

This clone came up a few times. This chain uses TRBV5-1 with TRBJ2-3, with no clear D. Trimming pared 0 bases from V and 0 bases from J, leaving 8 bases between. Germline CDR1 SGHRS, CDR2 YFSETQ. The CDR3 totals 15 residues. Here the CDR3 DNA reads TGCGCCAGCAGCTTGGACACGGCTAGCACAGATACGCAGTATTTT. This sequence encodes CASSLDTASTDTQYF.

The V gene is TRBV30, the J gene TRBJ1-3; D remains unclear. The CDR3 extends over 12 amino acids. With 0 bases removed from V and 4 bases from J, the gap between germline ends came to 4 bases. Germline V gene sequence: CDR1 GTSNPN, CDR2 SVGIG (reference sequence). CDR3 in amino acids: CAWSVIGNTIYF. Here the CDR3 DNA reads TGTGCCTGGAGTGTAATAGGAAACACCATATATTTT.

V is TRBV9 and J is TRBJ2-5; D unclear. Germline V gene sequence: CDR1 SGDLS, CDR2 YYNGEE. CDR3 length equals 13 residues. V lost 1 base, J lost 1 base, and 5 bases lay in between. CDR3 sequence reads: CASSVQAQETQYF. In DNA, the CDR3 is TGTGCCAGCAGCGTACAAGCCCAAGAGACCCAGTACTTC.

The rearrangement joins TRBV11-3 to TRBJ2-7; D is perhaps TRBD2 (5 bases). The CDR3 length is 16 residues. Trimming shortened V by 1 base and J by 3 bases, and 16 bases separated the two germline ends. CDR1 SGHNT and CDR2 YENEEA come from the germline V gene. The chain's CDR3 is CASSLGPNDAGYEQYF. The CDR3 nucleotides read TGTGCCAGCAGCTTAGGACCGAATGATGCGGGCTACGAGCAGTACTTC.

This clone appeared a few times. V usage is TRBV27 and J usage is TRBJ2-3; unclear D gene. V was cut by 7 bases and J by 5 bases, with 10 bases left in between. Germline lookup yields CDR1 MNHEY and CDR2 SMNVEV (reference sequence). The CDR3 length is 12 residues. CDR3 coding DNA: TGTGCCAGCATCTACCCCCAAGATACGCAGTATTTT. This gives the protein CASIYPQDTQYF.